The clone carrying this T cell receptor beta chain was found many times. The antigen is unknown. The entry originates in a study of identical twins. The CDR3 loop spans 15 amino acids. Deletions cut 5 bases from V and 5 bases from J, with 15 bases between. Germline-derived CDR1 and CDR2 are SEHNR and FQNEAQ (reference sequence). MiXCR, run by TCRdb on the 5' RACE reads, gives a single entry per CDR3 protein. The sample gives under 900,000 distinct CDR3 sequences, 9% to 15% of which show up once; roughly 1.6% is in the top ten. Whole-study findings and limits: Invariant MAIT and iNKT cells may have partly biased zero-insertion analyses.

This sample was shared with a second study, whose subject was yellow fever vaccine responses in identical twins.

The sample comprised PBMCs. The chain uses TRBV7-9 and TRBJ2-2; tentative D call: TRBD2 (6 bases). The clonotype originates from a young woman in good health. The CDR3 sequence is CASSPAGLRTGELFF. The CDR3 DNA reads as TGTGCCAGCAGCCCTGCGGGGTTGAGGACCGGGGAGCTGTTTTTT.